Following are 20 T cell receptor beta chains from one sample sequenced in a study of blood T cells in healthy people across ages (dated by TCRdb to about 2015). The method behind the library was 5' RACE. Data came from an Illumina HiSeq 2500. A second PCR of roughly 6 to 11 cycles was performed with a sample-barcoded 5' primer and a J-beta primer mix. The public reads were reprocessed in TCRdb via fastp at Q25 and MiXCR, keeping in-frame beta chains. CDR3 protein sequences are deduplicated, and each keeps its most common genes and DNA. This sample lists 730,000 or so distinct CDR3 sequences; approximately 40% were detected once. The top ten constitute 30% of the sample. The sequenced sample was blood. The receptors stem from a man at least 80 years old in good health.

This rearrangement joins TRBV7-2 to TRBJ2-5, with 8 bases identical to TRBD2. CDR3 length: 20 amino acids. The germline V gene has CDR1 SGHTA and CDR2 FQGNSA. After removal of 2 bases from V and 11 bases from J, the junction contained 28 bases not matched to a gene. The CDR3 sequence: CASSLSRGGNVRGANNEQYF. The DNA of the CDR3 is TGTGCCAGCAGCTTAAGTCGGGGGGGGAATGTTCGGGGAGCGAACAATGAGCAGTACTTC.

This clonotype was detected a few times. This chain connects TRBV5-1 to TRBJ2-7; 11 nucleotides agree with TRBD1. Germline values: CDR1 SGHRS, CDR2 YFSETQ. V trimming: 0 bases; J trimming: 4 bases; junction bases outside the gene matches: 6. The CDR3 loop spans 16 amino acids. CDR3 sequence reads: CASSLVADRGQYEQYF. The CDR3, as DNA: TGCGCCAGCAGCTTGGTTGCGGACAGGGGGCAGTACGAGCAGTACTTC.

This rearrangement joins TRBV11-2 to TRBJ2-1; 10 nucleotides match TRBD1. This CDR3 has 15 amino acids. J was trimmed by 5 bases and V by 3 bases; bases with no gene match: 4. Germline-derived CDR1 and CDR2 are SGHAT and FQNNGV. The CDR3 spells CASSFTGTGDNEQFF. The CDR3 region has the DNA TGTGCCAGCAGCTTCACCGGGACAGGGGACAATGAGCAGTTCTTC.

The chain combines TRBV29-1 with TRBJ1-2; no definite D call. The CDR3 is made up of 11 amino acids. Germline assignment: CDR1 SQVTM and CDR2 ANQGSEA. Trimming took off 3 bases at V and 7 bases at J, with 9 bases between the two ends. The CDR3 spells CSVETLGGYTF. DNA for the CDR3: TGCAGCGTTGAGACACTTGGTGGCTACACCTTC. Combining the CDR3 with reference TRBV29-1 and TRBJ1-2 gives the whole variable domain SAVISQKPSRDICQRGTSLTIQCQVDSQVTMMFWYRQQPGQSLTLIATANQGSEATYESGFVIDKFPISRPNLTFSTLTVSNMSPEDSSIYLCSVETLGGYTFGSGTRLTVV.

This clonotype was seen a few times. The CDR3: CASTRSGLGGNEQFF. CDR3 nucleotides: TGTGCCAGCACCCGTTCTGGGCTGGGTGGCAATGAGCAGTTCTTC. This chain uses TRBV6-2 or TRBV6-3 with TRBJ2-1; D unresolved. CDR1 is MNHEY and CDR2 is SVGEGT in the germline V gene. There are 15 residues in the CDR3. Trimming removed 7 bases from V and 6 bases from J, with 19 bases in between.

Here the CDR3 reads CASSLSAQGGTPLHF. The CDR3 region has the DNA TGTGCCAGCAGCTTATCGGCACAGGGAGGGACACCCCTCCACTTT. The gene calls are TRBV7-2 and TRBJ1-6; D may be TRBD1 (6 bases). The germline CDR1 and CDR2 sequences are SGHTA and FQGNSA. V shed 2 bases and J shed 11 bases, with 16 bases lying between them. This CDR3 spans 15 amino acids.

This chain joins TRBV20-1 and TRBJ2-3, with D perhaps matching TRBD1 or TRBD2 (5 bases each). V lost 6 bases, J lost 0 bases, and 13 bases lay in between. This CDR3 is 14 amino acids long. Germline values: CDR1 DFQATT, CDR2 SNEGSKA (reference sequence). CDR3 amino acids: CSALGTPSTDTQYF. CDR3 in DNA: TGCAGTGCCCTGGGGACGCCTAGCACAGATACGCAGTATTTT.

Note on this clonotype: This may be a read error, as it is one base from a much larger clone. The chain joins TRBV29-1 to TRBJ2-5; perhaps TRBD2 as D (6 bases). The J call is uncertain, as TRBJ2-1 better fits the DNA end. CDR1 SQVTM and CDR2 ANQGSEA come from the germline V gene. The CDR3 runs 15 residues. The CDR3: CSVDHPRPGGETQFF. The CDR3 bases are TGCAGCGTAGACCACCCGAGACCGGGCGGGGAGACCCAGTTCTTC.

The chain couples TRBV5-1 to TRBJ2-2; 16 nucleotides align to TRBD2. This CDR3 is built from 19 residues. CDR1 and CDR2 from the germline V gene are SGHRS and YFSETQ. V gave up 4 bases and J gave up 3 bases; unmatched junction bases: 9. The CDR3 sequence: CASSPGTSGRAVDTGELFF. CDR3 in DNA: TGCGCCAGCAGCCCTGGGACTAGCGGGAGGGCCGTGGACACCGGGGAGCTGTTTTTT.

The chain uses TRBV30 and TRBJ1-2; 9 nucleotides line up with TRBD1. The CDR3 is made up of 12 amino acids. The germline CDR1 and CDR2 sequences are GTSNPN and SVGIG (reference sequence). J was trimmed by 7 bases and V by 8 bases; bases with no gene match: 8. The CDR3 nucleotides read TGTGCCACTCGACAGGGGGTTGTTGGCTACACCTTC. It yields the protein CATRQGVVGYTF.

This chain connects TRBV29-1 to TRBJ2-7; unclear D gene. V dropped 6 bases and J dropped 2 bases, with 14 bases sitting between them. The length of the CDR3 is 13 residues. The germline gives CDR1 SQVTM, CDR2 ANQGSEA. CDR3 sequence (DNA): TGCAGCGTCCAGACGGACCCTACCTACGAGCAGTACTTC. Amino acid sequence: CSVQTDPTYEQYF.

Details on this clonotype: A read error may explain this, as a much larger clone is one base away. The chain carries TRBV2 and TRBJ2-1, with TRBD2 identical over 13 bases. The CDR3 spans 19 residues. Per germline, CDR1 SNHLY and CDR2 FYNNEI. CDR3 protein: CASSQIRTSGGQGGNGQFF. For the CDR3, the DNA is TGTGCCAGCAGTCAAATCCGGACTAGCGGGGGCCAGGGGGGCAATGGGCAGTTCTTC.

This clonotype has just a few counts. The gene calls are TRBV12-5 and TRBJ2-3; no clear D gene. The V end was cut by 0 bases, the J end by 4 bases, with 5 bases between. Germline V CDR1 and CDR2: LGHNT, FRNRAP. There are 13 residues in the CDR3. The DNA of the CDR3 is TGTGCTAGTGGTTTGGTACGGCCAGATACGCAGTATTTT. Protein sequence: CASGLVRPDTQYF.

The rearrangement links TRBV20-1 to TRBJ2-1; D is uncertain. CDR3 length: 10 residues. Deletions cut 6 bases from V and 4 bases from J, with 4 bases between. Germline V lookup: CDR1 DFQATT, CDR2 SNEGSKA (reference sequence). CDR3 nucleotides: TGCAGTGCGGCGTACAATGAGCAGTTCTTC. This codes for CSAAYNEQFF.

This sequence joins TRBV2 and TRBJ2-7, with TRBD2 identical over 9 bases. This CDR3 has 14 residues. CDR1 and CDR2 (germline): SNHLY, FYNNEI. J was trimmed by 3 bases and V by 3 bases; bases with no gene match: 3. As DNA, the CDR3 is TGTGCCAGCAGTGAGACTAGCGGAATCTACGAGCAGTACTTC. Translated, it gives CASSETSGIYEQYF.

This sequence joins TRBV20-1 and TRBJ1-5; weak D call: TRBD1 (6 bases). The CDR3 sequence is 15 residues long. CDR1 is DFQATT and CDR2 is SNEGSKA in the germline V gene (reference sequence). The germline V and J ends were trimmed by 5 bases and 3 bases, with 17 bases remaining between them. The CDR3 region has the DNA TGCAGTGCTCTCCAGACAGGAAAACTCAATCAGCCCCAGCATTTT. Translated: CSALQTGKLNQPQHF.

In regard to this clonotype: A read error may account for a junction end that differs from germline. The chain employs TRBV3-1 and TRBJ2-5, with D uncertain. The CDR3 runs 13 residues. The germline gives CDR1 LGHDT, CDR2 YNNKEL (reference sequence). CDR3 amino acids: CASSQSPQGTQYF. Here the CDR3 DNA reads TGTGCCAGCAGCCAATCTCCCCAAGGGACCCAGTACTTC.

Only a few counts were recorded for this clonotype. The chain has TRBV2 and TRBJ1-2; D not certain. V was trimmed by 8 bases and J by 0 bases, leaving 10 bases between them. The germline CDR1 and CDR2 sequences are SNHLY and FYNNEI. The CDR3 is 13 residues long. The CDR3 loop is CASASNPNYGYTF. In nucleotides, the CDR3 is TGTGCCAGCGCAAGCAACCCTAACTATGGCTACACCTTC.

In its sample, this clonotype was seen a few times. The chain uses TRBV20-1 and TRBJ2-1, with TRBD1 matching over 10 bases. Per the germline V gene, CDR1 is DFQATT and CDR2 is SNEGSKA (reference sequence). V was pared by 6 bases and J by 4 bases, with 6 bases of the junction left unmatched. CDR3 length: 14 residues. CDR3 DNA: TGCAGTGCCCCTGGGACAGGGGCTTACAATGAGCAGTTCTTC. It translates to CSAPGTGAYNEQFF.

V gene TRBV20-1 combines with J gene TRBJ1-2, with a tentative D call TRBD1 (6 bases). V lost 5 bases, J lost 9 bases, and 16 bases lay in between. From germline, CDR1 is DFQATT and CDR2 SNEGSKA (reference sequence). The CDR3 spans 12 residues. Here the CDR3 reads CSAPGEGGRYTF. The CDR3, as DNA: TGCAGTGCTCCCGGGGAAGGGGGGCGCTACACCTTC.